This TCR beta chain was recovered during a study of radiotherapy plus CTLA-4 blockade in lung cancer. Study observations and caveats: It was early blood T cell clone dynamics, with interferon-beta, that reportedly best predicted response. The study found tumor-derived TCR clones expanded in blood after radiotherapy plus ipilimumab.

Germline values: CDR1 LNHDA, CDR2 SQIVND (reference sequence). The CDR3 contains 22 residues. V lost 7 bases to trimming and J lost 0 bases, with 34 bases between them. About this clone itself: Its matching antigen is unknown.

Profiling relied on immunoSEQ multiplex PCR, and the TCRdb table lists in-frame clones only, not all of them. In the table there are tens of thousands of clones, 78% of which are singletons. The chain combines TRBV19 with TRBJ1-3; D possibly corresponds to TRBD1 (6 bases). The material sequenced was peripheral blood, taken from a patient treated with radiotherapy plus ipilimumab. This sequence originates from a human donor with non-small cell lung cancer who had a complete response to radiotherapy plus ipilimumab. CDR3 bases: TGTGCCAGTATCACACATCTGTTACAAACCCGTGTGGACAGCTCCTCTGGAAACACCATATATTTT. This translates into CASITHLLQTRVDSSSGNTIYF.